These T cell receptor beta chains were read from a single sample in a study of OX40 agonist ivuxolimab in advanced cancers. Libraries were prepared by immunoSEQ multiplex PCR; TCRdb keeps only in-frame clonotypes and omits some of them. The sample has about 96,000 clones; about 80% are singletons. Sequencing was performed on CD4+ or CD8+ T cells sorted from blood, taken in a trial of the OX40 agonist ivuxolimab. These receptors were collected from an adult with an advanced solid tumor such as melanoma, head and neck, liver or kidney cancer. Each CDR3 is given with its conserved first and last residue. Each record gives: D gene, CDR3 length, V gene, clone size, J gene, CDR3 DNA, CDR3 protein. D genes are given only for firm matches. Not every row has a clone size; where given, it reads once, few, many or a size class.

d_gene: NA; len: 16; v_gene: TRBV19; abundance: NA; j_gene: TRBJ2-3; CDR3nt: TGTGCCAGTAGCTTACCGACTAGTTCCCGGCGAGATACGCAGTATTTT; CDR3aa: CASSLPTSSRRDTQYF
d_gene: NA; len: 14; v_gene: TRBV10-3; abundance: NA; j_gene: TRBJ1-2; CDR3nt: TGTGCCATCAGTGAGTCAAAGGGTGGCTATGGCTACACCTTC; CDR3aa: CAISESKGGYGYTF
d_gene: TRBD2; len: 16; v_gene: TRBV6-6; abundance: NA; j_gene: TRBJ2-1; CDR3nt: TGTGCCAGCAGTCGATTTAGCGGGAGCTCCTACAATGAGCAGTTCTTC; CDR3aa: CASSRFSGSSYNEQFF
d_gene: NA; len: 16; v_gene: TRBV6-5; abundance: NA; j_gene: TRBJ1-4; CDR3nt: TGTGCCAGCAGTTACTCCGACAGGACCGCTAATGAAAAACTGTTTTTT; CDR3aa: CASSYSDRTANEKLFF
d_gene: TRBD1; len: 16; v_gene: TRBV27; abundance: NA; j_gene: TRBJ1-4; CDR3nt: TGTGCCAGCAGTAGGGCCACCGGGACAGGGGTAGAAAAACTGTTTTTT; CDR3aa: CASSRATGTGVEKLFF
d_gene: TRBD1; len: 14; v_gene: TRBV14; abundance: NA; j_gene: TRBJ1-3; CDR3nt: TGTGCCAGCAAGGGGACAGGGAAGGAGAACACCATATATTTT; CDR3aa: CASKGTGKENTIYF
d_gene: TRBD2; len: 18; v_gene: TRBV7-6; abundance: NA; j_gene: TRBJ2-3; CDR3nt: TGTGCCAGCAGCTTGGCCGGGACTAGCGGGGGATTCACAGATACGCAGTATTTT; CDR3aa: CASSLAGTSGGFTDTQYF
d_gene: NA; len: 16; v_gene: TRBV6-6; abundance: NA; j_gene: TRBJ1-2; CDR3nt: TGTGCCAGCATAGGTGGCAAGCAAGCCGCCCTCTATGGCTACACCTTC; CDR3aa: CASIGGKQAALYGYTF
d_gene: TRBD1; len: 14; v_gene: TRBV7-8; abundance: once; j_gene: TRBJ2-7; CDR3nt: TGTGCCAGCAGCCAGGGGGACGGAGACTACGAGCAGTACTTC; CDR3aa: CASSQGDGDYEQYF
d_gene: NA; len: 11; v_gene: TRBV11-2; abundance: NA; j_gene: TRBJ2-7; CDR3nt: TGTGCCAGCAGCCTCACTGCGGAGCAGTACTTC; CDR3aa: CASSLTAEQYF
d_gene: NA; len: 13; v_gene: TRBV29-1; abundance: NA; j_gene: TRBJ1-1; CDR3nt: TGCAGCTTTGACAAGGGGTGGGGCACTGAAGCTTTCTTT; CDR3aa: CSFDKGWGTEAFF
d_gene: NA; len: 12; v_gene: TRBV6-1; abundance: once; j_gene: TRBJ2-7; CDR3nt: TGTGCCAGCAGTACAGGTCACTACGAGCAGTACTTC; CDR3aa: CASSTGHYEQYF
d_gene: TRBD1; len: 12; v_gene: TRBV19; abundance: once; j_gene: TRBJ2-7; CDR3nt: TGTGCCACAGAGGGACAGGCTACCGAGCAGTACTTC; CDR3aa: CATEGQATEQYF
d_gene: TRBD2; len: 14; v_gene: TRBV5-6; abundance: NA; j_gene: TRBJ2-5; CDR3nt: TGTGCCAGCAGCCGACTAGCGGGAGTTGAGACCCAGTACTTC; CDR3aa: CASSRLAGVETQYF
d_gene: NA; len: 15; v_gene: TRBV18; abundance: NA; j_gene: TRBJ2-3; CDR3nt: TGTGCCAGCTCACCACGACAGGACACCACAGATACGCAGTATTTT; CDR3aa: CASSPRQDTTDTQYF
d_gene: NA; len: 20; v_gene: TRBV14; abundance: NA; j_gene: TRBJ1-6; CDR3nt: TGTGCCAGCAGCCAAGAGGGAGGACAGACCCCAGGTTTCTATAATTCACCCCTCCACTTT; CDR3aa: CASSQEGGQTPGFYNSPLHF
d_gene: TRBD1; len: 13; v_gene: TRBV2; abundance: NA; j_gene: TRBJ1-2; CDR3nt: TGTGCCAGCGGGACAGGGATAATCTATGGCTACACCTTC; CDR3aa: CASGTGIIYGYTF
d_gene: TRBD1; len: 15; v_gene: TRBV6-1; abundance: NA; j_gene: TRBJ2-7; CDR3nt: TGTGCCAGCAGTGTGGGGGACAGGAGCTCCTACGAGCAGTACTTC; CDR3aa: CASSVGDRSSYEQYF